This entry lists 3 T cell receptor beta chains sequenced from one sample in a study of radiotherapy plus CTLA-4 blockade in lung cancer. Only in-frame clones appear in the TCRdb table, and some are missing; sequencing was by immunoSEQ multiplex PCR. Here the sample spans some 120,000 clones, 81% being singletons. This material consisted of peripheral blood, taken from a patient treated with radiotherapy plus ipilimumab. Every receptor here comes from a human donor with non-small cell lung cancer that progressed on radiotherapy plus ipilimumab. Some clones in this sample may be carry-over from other donors' samples.

The chain's CDR3 is CASSLVSEGGAWAGELFF. The CDR3 region has the DNA TGTGCCAGCAGCTTAGTTTCTGAAGGGGGCGCGTGGGCCGGGGAGCTGTTTTTT. The chain carries TRBV7-6 and TRBJ2-2, with 7 bases lining up with TRBD1. The junction had 14 bases not matched to a gene; V was cut back by 1 base and J by 6 bases. The CDR3 has 18 amino acids. The germline V gene encodes CDR1 SGHVS and CDR2 FNYEAQ.

The chain is built from TRBV2 and TRBJ1-2; 8 bases fit TRBD1. With 0 bases clipped from V and 2 bases from J, the junction kept 11 bases outside the gene matches. CDR3 length: 18 residues. From germline, CDR1 is SNHLY and CDR2 FYNNEI. The CDR3 DNA follows: TGTGCCAGCAGTGAAGCGCTCGGACAGGGTGATTGGAACTATGGCTACACCTTC. Residues: CASSEALGQGDWNYGYTF.

This chain joins TRBV30 and TRBJ2-5; D unresolved. In germline, CDR1 is GTSNPN, CDR2 SVGIG (reference sequence). The CDR3 sequence is 11 residues long. With 1 base removed from V and 8 bases from J, the gap between germline ends came to 8 bases. This CDR3 is CAWSALSTQYF. The CDR3 coding sequence is TGTGCCTGGAGTGCCCTCTCCACCCAGTACTTC.